Detailed here is one T cell receptor beta chain. Its target is unknown. This sample was included in a study of cytomegalovirus exposure and HLA in healthy donors. The study, taken as a whole, reports: Later on, an analysis tied around 17,000 TCR beta sequences to HLA alleles at 0.05 false discovery rate. As a later analysis showed, a missense DCLRE1C variant was linked to trimming of TCR beta V- and J-genes.

The CDR3 runs 13 residues. The V and J ends lost 2 bases and 9 bases respectively, with 14 bases between them. The germline V gene encodes CDR1 SGDLS and CDR2 YYNGEE. PCR used 60 Vbeta primers and 13 Jbeta primers. Assay used: immunoSEQ multiplex PCR; TCRdb lists only in-frame clones, some missing. The data hold roughly 120,000 clones, with 75% to 85% observed a single time. The chain joins TRBV9 to TRBJ1-1; unclear D gene. Input material: PBMCs. This sequence was found in a middle-aged man in good health and CMV-seronegative. CDR3 sequence reads: CASSVDGLEKAFF. The CDR3 region has the DNA TGTGCCAGCAGCGTCGATGGGTTGGAGAAAGCTTTCTTT.